The 28 T cell receptor beta chains presented below share a single source sample, sequenced in a study of CD8 T cells in Susac syndrome. An amount of RNA that ranged from roughly 0.45 to 1 ug was reverse transcribed with random hexamers. A single record per CDR3 protein comes from TCRdb applying MiXCR to the immunoSEQ multiplex PCR reads. This table holds roughly 120,000 distinct CDR3 sequences, approximately 96% found once. Sequenced: CD4+ T cells from PBMCs. The receptors originated from a human donor in good health.

This chain links TRBV18 with TRBJ1-1, with D maybe TRBD1 (6 bases). Trimming stripped 4 bases from V and 5 bases from J, with 17 bases between. The CDR3 length is 15 residues. Germline CDR1 reads KGHSH; CDR2 reads LQKENI. CDR3 protein: CASSLHSPGATEAFF. CDR3 coding DNA: TGTGCCAGCTCACTTCATTCGCCGGGGGCTACTGAAGCTTTCTTT.

The rearrangement uses TRBV5-8 and TRBJ2-4; D possibly corresponds to TRBD1 (6 bases). This CDR3 contains 11 residues. The V gene's germline CDR1 is SGHTS and CDR2 YDEGEE. V was clipped by 1 base and J by 16 bases, with 12 bases between them. CDR3 in DNA: TGTGCCAGCAGCTTGTTCCGGACAGTTTACTTC. Its protein product is CASSLFRTVYF.

V usage is TRBV4-1 and J usage is TRBJ2-7, with D possibly matching TRBD2 (8 bases). The germline V gene encodes CDR1 MGHRA and CDR2 YSYEKL. V lost 3 bases and J lost 4, with 16 bases in between. The CDR3 extends over 15 amino acids. The CDR3 region has the DNA TGCGCCAGCAGCCAGGGACGGGAGGGGGCTTACGAGCAGTACTTC. It yields the protein CASSQGREGAYEQYF.

The V gene is TRBV5-6, the J gene TRBJ1-6; D not resolved. Trimming cost V 1 base and J 8 bases, with 7 bases left between them. Germline V gene lookup returns CDR1 SGHDT and CDR2 YYEEEE. The CDR3 contains 13 residues. The CDR3 DNA sequence: TGTGCCAGCAGCTTGAGGAGGGATTCACCCCTCCACTTT. Protein: CASSLRRDSPLHF. Filled out from reference TRBV5-6 and TRBJ1-6, the complete variable domain reads DAGVTQSPTHLIKTRGQQVTLRCSPKSGHDTVSWYQQALGQGPQFIFQYYEEEERQRGNFPDRFSGHQFPNYSSELNVNALLLGDSALYLCASSLRRDSPLHFGNGTRLTVT.

The chain links TRBV5-7 to TRBJ1-5, with 11 bases fitting TRBD1. TRBV5-7 is identified as an open reading frame with a role that is uncertain. Trimming at V came to 4 bases and at J to 5 bases, leaving 5 bases not matched to a gene. This CDR3 contains 15 residues. The CDR3 loop is CASSRRTGGHQPQHF. CDR3 DNA sequence: TGTGCCAGCAGCCGTCGGACAGGGGGCCATCAGCCCCAGCATTTT.

V usage is TRBV15 and J usage is TRBJ2-2; 8 bases fit TRBD2. Per the germline V gene, CDR1 is LNHNV and CDR2 is YYDKDF (reference sequence). This CDR3 comprises 15 residues. J lost 4 bases, V lost 5 bases, and 6 bases had no gene match. CDR3 sequence (DNA): TGTGCCACCAGCGTAGTAGCGGGAAGCACCGGGGAGCTGTTTTTT. Translating it yields CATSVVAGSTGELFF.

CDR3 protein: CASSLEVGEAFF. CDR3 nucleotide sequence: TGTGCCAGCAGCTTGGAGGTCGGTGAAGCTTTCTTT. This chain joins TRBV7-2 and TRBJ1-1; D uncertain. The CDR3 extends over 12 amino acids. Trimming removed 3 bases from V and 7 bases from J, with 9 bases in between. CDR1 and CDR2 from the germline V gene are SGHTA and FQGNSA. Complete variable domain (other parts from reference TRBV7-2 and TRBJ1-1): GAGVSQSPSNKVTEKGKDVELRCDPISGHTALYWYRQSLGQGLEFLIYFQGNSAPDKSGLPSDRFSAERTGGSVSTLTIQRTQQEDSAVYLCASSLEVGEAFFGQGTRLTVV.

The chain carries TRBV27 and TRBJ2-7, with a possible D match to TRBD2 (5 bases). CDR3 length: 15 residues. CDR1 MNHEY and CDR2 SMNVEV come from the germline V gene (reference sequence). Trimming took off 2 bases at V and 2 bases at J, with 13 bases between the two ends. As DNA, the CDR3 is TGTGCCAGCAGTTTAACGCAGCGGAGAACCTACGAGCAGTACTTC. Translation gives CASSLTQRRTYEQYF.

The chain employs TRBV7-2 and TRBJ2-3; D is ambiguous. V was pared by 5 bases and J by 0 bases, with 12 bases between. The germline V gene encodes CDR1 SGHTA and CDR2 FQGNSA. This CDR3 is 15 amino acids long. The CDR3 nucleotides are TGTGCCAGCAGCCTTACAGAATTTAGCACAGATACGCAGTATTTT. Translated, it gives CASSLTEFSTDTQYF.

J is TRBJ2-6 and V is TRBV5-1; D could derive from TRBD1 or TRBD2 (5 bases each). The ends were cut back, 1 base at V and 1 base at J, with 15 bases in the middle. The germline CDR1 and CDR2 sequences are SGHRS and YFSETQ. The CDR3 consists of 18 residues. The CDR3 reads CASSLNPGRGSGANVLTF. CDR3 nucleotides: TGCGCCAGCAGCTTGAATCCGGGGCGCGGATCTGGGGCCAACGTCCTGACTTTC. The variable domain in full, completed from reference TRBV5-1 and TRBJ2-6, reads KAGVTQTPRYLIKTRGQQVTLSCSPISGHRSVSWYQQTPGQGLQFLFEYFSETQRNKGNFPGRFSGRQFSNSRSEMNVSTLELGDSALYLCASSLNPGRGSGANVLTFGAGSRLTVL.

This sequence joins TRBV6-1 and TRBJ1-2; 7 bases are a match to TRBD1. The CDR3 sequence is 17 residues long. J gave up 4 bases and V 5 bases, and 16 bases lay outside the gene matches. CDR1 and CDR2 (germline): MNHNS, SASEGT. This CDR3 reads CASSTLGRGHSIYGYTF. CDR3 bases: TGTGCCAGCAGTACCCTAGGAAGGGGGCATTCCATCTATGGCTACACCTTC.

This chain links TRBV29-1 with TRBJ1-5; 7 bases map to TRBD1. CDR1 and CDR2 (germline): SQVTM, ANQGSEA. Germline trimming cut 6 bases from V and 0 bases from J; bases unmatched to any gene: 2. This CDR3 has 13 amino acids. The CDR3 is CSVGTDSNQPQHF. In DNA, the CDR3 is TGCAGCGTGGGGACAGATAGCAATCAGCCCCAGCATTTT.

The chain is built from TRBV3-1 and TRBJ1-4; unclear D gene. V was pared by 5 bases and J by 7 bases, with 14 bases between. The CDR3 totals 14 residues. Germline V gives CDR1 LGHDT, CDR2 YNNKEL (reference sequence). DNA for the CDR3: TGTGCCAGCAGCTCTCGACAACGGGGTGAAAAACTGTTTTTT. This sequence encodes CASSSRQRGEKLFF.

This chain connects TRBV20-1 to TRBJ2-6, with 7 bases that match TRBD2. J lost 2 bases, V lost 3 bases, and 4 bases had no gene match. The CDR3 extends over 15 amino acids. Germline assignment: CDR1 DFQATT and CDR2 SNEGSKA (reference sequence). In DNA form, the CDR3 reads TGCAGTGCTAGGGGGGGGTGGACTGGGGCCAACGTCCTGACTTTC. Translating gives CSARGGWTGANVLTF.

J is TRBJ1-6 and V is TRBV2; no firm D call. The CDR3 extends over 12 amino acids. Germline values: CDR1 SNHLY, CDR2 FYNNEI. V dropped 8 bases and J dropped 5 bases, with 7 bases sitting between them. The CDR3 region is CASEADNSPLHF. The DNA for the CDR3 is TGTGCCAGCGAGGCAGATAATTCACCCCTCCACTTT.

The rearrangement joins TRBV7-8 to TRBJ1-1; D is unclear. CDR3 length: 16 residues. V was pared by 1 base and J by 1 base, with 13 bases between. CDR1 is SGHVS and CDR2 is FQNEAQ in the germline V gene. The CDR3 here is CASSLGEGGGNTEAFF. In DNA, the CDR3 is TGTGCCAGCAGCTTAGGAGAAGGTGGTGGGAACACTGAAGCTTTCTTT. The whole variable domain, filled in from reference TRBV7-8 and TRBJ1-1, reads GAGVSQSPRYKVAKRGQDVALRCDPISGHVSLFWYQQALGQGPEFLTYFQNEAQLDKSGLPSDRFFAERPEGSVSTLKIQRTQQEDSAVYLCASSLGEGGGNTEAFFGQGTRLTVV.

This sequence joins TRBV5-1 and TRBJ2-2; TRBD2 matches at 14 bases. Germline trimming cut 4 bases from V and 4 bases from J; bases unmatched to any gene: 12. Germline lookup yields CDR1 SGHRS and CDR2 YFSETQ. This CDR3 has 19 amino acids. The CDR3 nucleotides read TGCGCCAGCAGCAGAGGACAACAGGGACTAGCGGGAGTCACCGGGGAGCTGTTTTTT. Protein: CASSRGQQGLAGVTGELFF.

The chain recombines TRBV3-1 with TRBJ2-7; 9 bases match TRBD1. The CDR3 has 15 residues. After removal of 6 bases from V and 3 bases from J, the junction contained 9 bases not matched to a gene. Germline values: CDR1 LGHDT, CDR2 YNNKEL (reference sequence). DNA of the CDR3: TGTGCCAGCAGTCAGATTCACAGGGGGCGCTACGAGCAGTACTTC. Its protein product is CASSQIHRGRYEQYF.

This clonotype was observed once. The chain employs TRBV12-3 or TRBV12-4 and TRBJ2-3, with 8 bases that match TRBD2. V dropped 6 bases and J dropped 1; count of bases not matched to a gene: 3. The CDR3 sequence is 14 residues long. The CDR3 DNA reads as TGTGCCAGCAGGGCGGGGGGACGCACAGATACGCAGTATTTT. Protein: CASRAGGRTDTQYF.

A few counts support this clonotype. The chain employs TRBV5-6 and TRBJ1-1; no definite D call. The CDR3 loop spans 14 amino acids. With 0 bases removed from V and 2 bases from J, the gap between germline ends came to 8 bases. Germline V gene lookup returns CDR1 SGHDT and CDR2 YYEEEE. Here the CDR3 DNA reads TGTGCCAGCAGCTTGGGGCAGAAAAACACTGAAGCTTTCTTT. It specifies CASSLGQKNTEAFF. The full variable domain, completed using reference TRBV5-6 and TRBJ1-1, is DAGVTQSPTHLIKTRGQQVTLRCSPKSGHDTVSWYQQALGQGPQFIFQYYEEEERQRGNFPDRFSGHQFPNYSSELNVNALLLGDSALYLCASSLGQKNTEAFFGQGTRLTVV.

The chain employs TRBV29-1 and TRBJ1-5; no definite D call. The CDR3 extends over 14 amino acids. The V gene lost 4 bases and the J gene lost 2 bases, with 12 bases spanning the gap. Germline lookup yields CDR1 SQVTM and CDR2 ANQGSEA. Written as DNA, the CDR3 is TGCAGCGTTGTGTCGGGCGGACGCAATCAGCCCCAGCATTTT. Translated: CSVVSGGRNQPQHF.

V gene TRBV4-1 combines with J gene TRBJ1-1; 10 bases map to TRBD1. The CDR3 length is 15 residues. CDR1 and CDR2 from the germline V gene are MGHRA and YSYEKL. J gave up 10 bases and V 5 bases, and 13 bases lay outside the gene matches. CDR3 sequence (DNA): TGCGCCAGCAGCAACCCTTTGACAGGGGGCGGAGGAGCTTTCTTT. Translation gives CASSNPLTGGGGAFF.

To note about this clonotype: Mismatch with germline at one junction end may stem from a read error. The gene calls are TRBV5-1 and TRBJ2-7, with D possibly TRBD2 on 6 matching bases. This CDR3 region has 13 residues. The V gene's germline CDR1 is SGHRS and CDR2 YFSETQ. This CDR3 is CASGLVGRGEQYF. CDR3 DNA: TGCGCCAGCGGCTTGGTAGGGCGGGGCGAGCAGTACTTC.

The chain couples TRBV3-1 to TRBJ2-7; 7 bases align to TRBD1. The CDR3 length is 15 residues. Germline V gives CDR1 LGHDT, CDR2 YNNKEL (reference sequence). Trimming removed 4 bases from V and 2 bases from J; junction bases left unmatched: 8. The CDR3 nucleotides read TGTGCCAGCAGCCGCCCCCGGGACAGCCCCTACGAGCAGTACTTC. This translates into CASSRPRDSPYEQYF.

The chain carries TRBV24-1 and TRBJ1-2, with no clear D. With 5 bases removed from V and 5 bases from J, the gap between germline ends came to 8 bases. This CDR3 spans 12 amino acids. Germline CDR1 KGHDR, CDR2 SFDVKD. The CDR3 protein is CATSGSGYGYTF. CDR3 DNA sequence: TGTGCCACCAGTGGGTCGGGGTATGGCTACACCTTC.

The chain employs TRBV19 and TRBJ2-3; 10 nucleotides line up with TRBD2. The CDR3 has 16 amino acids. The germline V gene has CDR1 LNHDA and CDR2 SQIVND (reference sequence). V gave up 5 bases and J gave up 0 bases; unmatched junction bases: 5. DNA for the CDR3: TGTGCCAGTAGTGGGGGACTAGCGCTGAGCACAGATACGCAGTATTTT. Residues: CASSGGLALSTDTQYF.

Here the CDR3 DNA reads TGCGCCAGCAGCTTGGACGGTGGACAGGGAAATTCACCCCTCCACTTT. Residues: CASSLDGGQGNSPLHF. The chain employs TRBV5-1 and TRBJ1-6, with TRBD1 matching 8 bases. J was trimmed by 7 bases and V by 0 bases; bases with no gene match: 6. The CDR3 extends over 16 amino acids. Germline CDR1 reads SGHRS; CDR2 reads YFSETQ. Together with reference TRBV5-1 and TRBJ1-6, the CDR3 gives the full variable domain: KAGVTQTPRYLIKTRGQQVTLSCSPISGHRSVSWYQQTPGQGLQFLFEYFSETQRNKGNFPGRFSGRQFSNSRSEMNVSTLELGDSALYLCASSLDGGQGNSPLHFGNGTRLTVT.

The table lists this clonotype with a count of one. The V call is TRBV25-1, the J call TRBJ2-5, with D possibly TRBD1 on 6 matching bases. Trimming took off 2 bases at V and 8 bases at J, with 6 bases between the two ends. Germline CDR1 MGHDK, CDR2 SYGVNS. The CDR3 is 11 amino acids. DNA for the CDR3: TGTGCCAGCAGTGAAGGGGGCACCCAGTACTTC. Translation: CASSEGGTQYF.